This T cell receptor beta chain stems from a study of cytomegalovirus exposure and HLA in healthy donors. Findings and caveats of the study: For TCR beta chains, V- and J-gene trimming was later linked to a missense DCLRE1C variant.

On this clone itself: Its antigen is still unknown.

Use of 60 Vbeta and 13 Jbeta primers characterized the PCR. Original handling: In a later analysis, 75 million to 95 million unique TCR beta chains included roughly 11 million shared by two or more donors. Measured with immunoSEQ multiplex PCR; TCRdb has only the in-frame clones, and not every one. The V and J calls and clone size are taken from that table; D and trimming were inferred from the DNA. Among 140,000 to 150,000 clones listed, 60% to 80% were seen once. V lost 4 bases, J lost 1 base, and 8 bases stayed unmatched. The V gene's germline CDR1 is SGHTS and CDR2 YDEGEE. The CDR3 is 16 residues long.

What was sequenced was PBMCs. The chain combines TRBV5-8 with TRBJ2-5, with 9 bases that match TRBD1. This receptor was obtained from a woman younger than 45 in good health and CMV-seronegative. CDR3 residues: CASSPGQGLTQETQYF. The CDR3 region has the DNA TGTGCCAGCAGCCCCGGACAGGGGCTCACCCAAGAGACCCAGTACTTC.